The rows below give T cell receptor beta chains drawn from one sample of a study of blood T cells in healthy people across ages. Via MiXCR, TCRdb re-called the 5' RACE reads, giving one row per CDR3 protein. Of some 1,800,000 distinct CDR3 sequences detected, about 39% appear once; the ten largest clones hold approximately 22%. The material sequenced was blood. These receptor sequences come from a human donor in good health. The CDR3 runs from the conserved cysteine through the conserved F or W. The D gene is left open where the match is weak. Expanded clones are given a class, and other clones once, few, many or no size at all.

v_call: TRBV29-1; j_call: TRBJ2-7; d_call: -; clone_size: few; cdr3_nt: TGCAGCGTCCTCGGAACAACCAGCTCCTACGAGCAGTACTTC; cdr3_aa: CSVLGTTSSYEQYF
v_call: TRBV6-8; j_call: TRBJ2-1; d_call: TRBD2; clone_size: -; cdr3_nt: TGTGCCAGCAGTTACAAAGCGGGGGGGCCCAATGAGCAGTTCTTC; cdr3_aa: CASSYKAGGPNEQFF
v_call: TRBV20-1; j_call: TRBJ2-1; d_call: -; clone_size: few; cdr3_nt: TGCAGTGCTATGAAGGGGTCGGCTTACAATGAGCAGTTCTTC; cdr3_aa: CSAMKGSAYNEQFF
v_call: TRBV29-1; j_call: TRBJ1-1; d_call: -; clone_size: once; cdr3_nt: TGCAGCGTGTGGGGAGGGATAGCTGAAGCTTTCTTT; cdr3_aa: CSVWGGIAEAFF
v_call: TRBV7-9; j_call: TRBJ2-1; d_call: -; clone_size: -; cdr3_nt: TGTGCCAGCAGCTCCTCCCGGGGCAGGTCAGATTCCTACAATGAGCAGTTCTTC; cdr3_aa: CASSSSRGRSDSYNEQFF
v_call: TRBV20-1; j_call: TRBJ2-1; d_call: TRBD1; clone_size: -; cdr3_nt: TGCAGTGCTAGGGAAGGGGGCGATGAGCAGTTCTTC; cdr3_aa: CSAREGGDEQFF
v_call: TRBV29-1; j_call: TRBJ1-1; d_call: -; clone_size: -; cdr3_nt: TGCAGCGGTGGTTCAGGGCGGTTTCGCACTGAAGCTTTCTTT; cdr3_aa: CSGGSGRFRTEAFF
v_call: TRBV11-3; j_call: TRBJ2-7; d_call: -; clone_size: -; cdr3_nt: TGTGCCAGCAGCTTAATCAGGCGCGCCTCCTTCTCGTTCTACGAGCAGTACTTC; cdr3_aa: CASSLIRRASFSFYEQYF
v_call: TRBV20-1; j_call: TRBJ2-4; d_call: -; clone_size: few; cdr3_nt: TGCAGTGCTAGAGGGGGGGAAAACATTCAGTACTTC; cdr3_aa: CSARGGENIQYF
v_call: TRBV6-2/TRBV6-3; j_call: TRBJ1-2; d_call: TRBD1; clone_size: few; cdr3_nt: TGTGCCAGCAGTCCAGACAGGGGGATCGGCGGCTACACCTTC; cdr3_aa: CASSPDRGIGGYTF
v_call: TRBV7-6; j_call: TRBJ2-5; d_call: -; clone_size: few; cdr3_nt: TGTGCCAGCAGCGCCGAATTCCAGGAGACCCAGTACTTC; cdr3_aa: CASSAEFQETQYF
v_call: TRBV2; j_call: TRBJ2-7; d_call: TRBD1; clone_size: -; cdr3_nt: TGTGCCAGCAGCGAGCAGGGGGCCGGGGACGAGCAGTACTTC; cdr3_aa: CASSEQGAGDEQYF
v_call: TRBV24-1; j_call: TRBJ2-5; d_call: -; clone_size: few; cdr3_nt: TGTGCCACCAGTGATGTGGCCCCCGGGACCTTTGGAGAGACCCAGTACTTC; cdr3_aa: CATSDVAPGTFGETQYF
v_call: TRBV20-1; j_call: TRBJ2-7; d_call: TRBD1; clone_size: few; cdr3_nt: TGCAGTGCTAGATTTTCCGGGACAGGCACCTACGAGCAGTACTTC; cdr3_aa: CSARFSGTGTYEQYF
v_call: TRBV25-1; j_call: TRBJ1-6; d_call: TRBD1; clone_size: -; cdr3_nt: TGTGCCAGCAGTGGTGGGACAGCCGCTAGCTCCTATAATTCACCCCTCCACTTT; cdr3_aa: CASSGGTAASSYNSPLHF
v_call: TRBV5-1; j_call: TRBJ2-1; d_call: TRBD1; clone_size: -; cdr3_nt: TGCGCCAGCAGCTTGGGGCACAGGGGTTCCTACAATGAGCAGTTCTTC; cdr3_aa: CASSLGHRGSYNEQFF
v_call: TRBV29-1; j_call: TRBJ1-2; d_call: -; clone_size: many; cdr3_nt: TGCAGCGTTGCTTCGGGGGATGGCTACACCTTC; cdr3_aa: CSVASGDGYTF
v_call: TRBV7-3; j_call: TRBJ2-7; d_call: TRBD1; clone_size: -; cdr3_nt: TGTGCCAGCAGCTCATTCCCGGGACAGGGGTACGAGCAGTACTTC; cdr3_aa: CASSSFPGQGYEQYF
v_call: TRBV28; j_call: TRBJ1-5; d_call: TRBD1; clone_size: -; cdr3_nt: TGTGCCAGCAGTACCGGACAGGGAACGAATCAGCCCCAGCATTTT; cdr3_aa: CASSTGQGTNQPQHF
v_call: TRBV7-9; j_call: TRBJ2-5; d_call: -; clone_size: -; cdr3_nt: TGTGCCAGCAGCCCCCCTCGAGGGGAGGGGGCGAAGACCCAGTACTTC; cdr3_aa: CASSPPRGEGAKTQYF
v_call: TRBV6-2/TRBV6-3; j_call: TRBJ2-5; d_call: TRBD2; clone_size: -; cdr3_nt: TGTGCCAGCAGTCAGCATAGCGGGGCAAACACCCAGTACTTC; cdr3_aa: CASSQHSGANTQYF
v_call: TRBV12-3/TRBV12-4; j_call: TRBJ1-2; d_call: TRBD1; clone_size: few; cdr3_nt: TGTGCCAGCAGTTTATCTCAGGGGGCAATTGGCTACACCTTC; cdr3_aa: CASSLSQGAIGYTF
v_call: TRBV7-2; j_call: TRBJ2-7; d_call: -; clone_size: many; cdr3_nt: TGTGCCAGCAGCTTAGGGACAGCCGATATCTCCTACGAGCAGTACTTC; cdr3_aa: CASSLGTADISYEQYF
v_call: TRBV20-1; j_call: TRBJ2-1; d_call: -; clone_size: few; cdr3_nt: TGCAGTGCCCAAACTCGGGGTTGGTATGAGCAGTTCTTC; cdr3_aa: CSAQTRGWYEQFF
v_call: TRBV29-1; j_call: TRBJ2-1; d_call: TRBD2; clone_size: few; cdr3_nt: TGCAGCTCCCGAAGGGGAGGGTTAAACAATGAGCAGTTCTTC; cdr3_aa: CSSRRGGLNNEQFF
v_call: TRBV5-1; j_call: TRBJ1-1; d_call: -; clone_size: -; cdr3_nt: TGCGCCAGCAGGTCAGGGGTCCAAGGGACTGAAGCTTTCTTT; cdr3_aa: CASRSGVQGTEAFF
v_call: TRBV7-9; j_call: TRBJ2-3; d_call: -; clone_size: -; cdr3_nt: TGTGCCAGCAGCCCCCGGGACTGGTATACGCAGTATTTT; cdr3_aa: CASSPRDWYTQYF
v_call: TRBV29-1; j_call: TRBJ2-3; d_call: TRBD1; clone_size: -; cdr3_nt: TGCAGCGTTGAACGGGACAGAAAGAACACAGATACGCAGTATTTT; cdr3_aa: CSVERDRKNTDTQYF
v_call: TRBV28; j_call: TRBJ2-1; d_call: -; clone_size: few; cdr3_nt: TGTGCCAGCAGTCACCTGCTGGGTCGGAGCTCCTACAATGAGCAGTTCTTC; cdr3_aa: CASSHLLGRSSYNEQFF
v_call: TRBV6-5; j_call: TRBJ2-7; d_call: TRBD1; clone_size: few; cdr3_nt: TGTGCCAGCAGTGGACAGGGCTCCGGCTACGAGCAGTACTTC; cdr3_aa: CASSGQGSGYEQYF
v_call: TRBV12-3/TRBV12-4; j_call: TRBJ1-1; d_call: -; clone_size: -; cdr3_nt: TGTGCCAGCAGTCCACTCCCCAAACAACATGGGGACACTGAAGCTTTCTTT; cdr3_aa: CASSPLPKQHGDTEAFF
v_call: TRBV4-3; j_call: TRBJ2-1; d_call: -; clone_size: -; cdr3_nt: TGCGCCAGCAGCCACGCCGGGTTCAATGAGCAGTTCTTC; cdr3_aa: CASSHAGFNEQFF
v_call: TRBV12-3/TRBV12-4; j_call: TRBJ2-7; d_call: -; clone_size: many; cdr3_nt: TGTGCCAGCAGTTTAGGCGGGGCGGGCGAGCAGTACTTC; cdr3_aa: CASSLGGAGEQYF
v_call: TRBV5-5; j_call: TRBJ2-7; d_call: TRBD1; clone_size: -; cdr3_nt: TGTGCCAGCAGCTCCTTCCTGGGACAGAGGATCTACGAGCAGTACTTC; cdr3_aa: CASSSFLGQRIYEQYF
v_call: TRBV20-1; j_call: TRBJ2-3; d_call: -; clone_size: -; cdr3_nt: TGCAGTGCTAGAGATATTGGGGGGATCACAGATACGCAGTATTTT; cdr3_aa: CSARDIGGITDTQYF
v_call: TRBV5-5; j_call: TRBJ2-7; d_call: -; clone_size: -; cdr3_nt: TGTGCCAGCAGCTTGGCCCTCGGGACTTTTAGAGTCGAGCAGTACTTC; cdr3_aa: CASSLALGTFRVEQYF
v_call: TRBV24-1; j_call: TRBJ2-3; d_call: TRBD2; clone_size: -; cdr3_nt: TGTGCCACCAGTGACCGGACTAGCTGGAAAGCTGATACGCAGTATTTT; cdr3_aa: CATSDRTSWKADTQYF
v_call: TRBV29-1; j_call: TRBJ2-1; d_call: -; clone_size: few; cdr3_nt: TGCAGCGTCGCGGCTGGGGAAAACTACAATGAGCAGTTCTTC; cdr3_aa: CSVAAGENYNEQFF
v_call: TRBV2; j_call: TRBJ1-5; d_call: -; clone_size: -; cdr3_nt: TGTGCCAGCAGTTTGGTGGATGCAACCCCGTATAGCAATCAGCCCCAGCATTTT; cdr3_aa: CASSLVDATPYSNQPQHF
v_call: TRBV7-3; j_call: TRBJ2-5; d_call: TRBD2; clone_size: few; cdr3_nt: TGTGCCAGCAGCTCTAGCGGGGGCTTCCATGAGGAGACCCAGTACTTC; cdr3_aa: CASSSSGGFHEETQYF
v_call: TRBV20-1; j_call: TRBJ1-2; d_call: TRBD1; clone_size: -; cdr3_nt: TGCAGTGCTCGACAATACTCCGGGACAGGGTTTGGCTACACCTTC; cdr3_aa: CSARQYSGTGFGYTF
v_call: TRBV4-1; j_call: TRBJ1-1; d_call: TRBD1; clone_size: -; cdr3_nt: TGCGCCAGCAGCCATCCAAGGACAGGGGTGAACACTGAAGCTTTCTTT; cdr3_aa: CASSHPRTGVNTEAFF
v_call: TRBV5-1; j_call: TRBJ2-1; d_call: TRBD2; clone_size: -; cdr3_nt: TGCGCCAGCAGCCAGGGACTAGCTAAGGATGAGCAGTTCTTC; cdr3_aa: CASSQGLAKDEQFF
v_call: TRBV4-3; j_call: TRBJ2-7; d_call: -; clone_size: -; cdr3_nt: TGCGCCAGCAGCCGCTTGCGCGGGGTGGAATACGAGCAGTACTTC; cdr3_aa: CASSRLRGVEYEQYF
v_call: TRBV5-4; j_call: TRBJ2-5; d_call: TRBD2; clone_size: -; cdr3_nt: TGTACCAGCAGCTTAAAGGGGAATCCCAACGGGGGGGAGCAGTACTTC; cdr3_aa: CTSSLKGNPNGGEQYF
v_call: TRBV4-1; j_call: TRBJ2-1; d_call: TRBD1; clone_size: -; cdr3_nt: TGCGCCACCAGCCAACTGGGACAGGGGAACAATGAGCAGTTCTTC; cdr3_aa: CATSQLGQGNNEQFF
v_call: TRBV10-3; j_call: TRBJ1-1; d_call: -; clone_size: few; cdr3_nt: TGTGCCACCACACCAGGGAGTGACACTGAAGCTTTCTTT; cdr3_aa: CATTPGSDTEAFF
v_call: TRBV29-1; j_call: TRBJ2-1; d_call: -; clone_size: -; cdr3_nt: TGCAGCGTTCTGGGACCTACTAGAGGAGGAGAGCAGTTCTTC; cdr3_aa: CSVLGPTRGGEQFF
v_call: TRBV7-2; j_call: TRBJ2-7; d_call: -; clone_size: few; cdr3_nt: TGTGCCAGCAGCTTAGGTAACAGGGTGACCTACGAGCAGTACTTC; cdr3_aa: CASSLGNRVTYEQYF
v_call: TRBV28; j_call: TRBJ2-7; d_call: TRBD2; clone_size: few; cdr3_nt: TGTGCCAGTAGACTAGCGGGGGACGGAAACGAGCAGTACTTC; cdr3_aa: CASRLAGDGNEQYF
v_call: TRBV4-3; j_call: TRBJ2-3; d_call: TRBD2; clone_size: -; cdr3_nt: TGCGCCAGCAGCCAAGTTCTAGCGGGGGGGCGAGATACGCAGTATTTT; cdr3_aa: CASSQVLAGGRDTQYF
v_call: TRBV29-1; j_call: TRBJ2-5; d_call: -; clone_size: few; cdr3_nt: TGCAGCGTTAACAGGGGAGGGGAGACCCAGTACTTC; cdr3_aa: CSVNRGGETQYF
v_call: TRBV12-3/TRBV12-4; j_call: TRBJ1-2; d_call: -; clone_size: -; cdr3_nt: TGTGCCAGCACCCTGAGGGGGGCCCACCCTTATGGCTACACCTTC; cdr3_aa: CASTLRGAHPYGYTF
v_call: TRBV12-3/TRBV12-4; j_call: TRBJ2-5; d_call: TRBD2; clone_size: -; cdr3_nt: TGTGCCAGCAGTTTAGGCGGCGGGGGGGCCCTGGGAGAGACCCAGTACTTC; cdr3_aa: CASSLGGGGALGETQYF